The source of this T cell receptor (beta chain) is a study of blood T cell repertoires in COVID-19. About the research overall: Specimens from acute and convalescent COVID-19 originated in the United States, Italy and Spain. Sample material is recorded as cDNA or gDNA derived from T cells, B-cell-depleted T cells, or PBMCs.

V shed 5 bases, J shed 4 bases, and the junction held 13 bases outside the gene matches. This CDR3 is built from 17 residues. In germline, CDR1 is SGHNT, CDR2 YYREEE (reference sequence). As processed by the authors: Reference gene primer amplification yielded estimated nucleated cell counts. Assay: immunoSEQ multiplex PCR; the TCRdb copy retains only in-frame clones and omits some. D and trimming were read from the DNA, whereas the V and J calls and clone size are those reported in that table. The repertoire holds about 200,000 clones, around 84% seen once, with approximately 3% in the top ten. The J gene is TRBJ2-2, the V gene TRBV5-4; TRBD1 agrees at 8 bases. The material sequenced was peripheral blood. The clonotype was recovered from a man between 60 and 75 years old with acute or convalescent COVID-19. CDR3 bases: TGTGCCAGCAGGTCCGGGACAGGCCGCCGGGGCACCGGGGAGCTGTTTTTT. Residues: CASRSGTGRRGTGELFF.